These 27 T cell receptor beta chains share one sample of origin, sequenced in a study of cytomegalovirus exposure and HLA in healthy donors listed by TCRdb under 2017. Receptors were amplified or captured by the immunoSEQ multiplex PCR assay. TCRdb's version of the immuneACCESS table is confined to in-frame rearrangements and falls short of the full clone set. An unresolved V gene accounts for under half of the shortfall where checked; the remainder is of unknown origin. The sample records about 350,000 clones, roughly nine tenths of which are singletons. The ten largest clones represent approximately 1.2% of the sample. Sample: PBMCs. Source of these receptors: a woman aged 25 to 39 in good health and CMV-seropositive.

The chain employs TRBV29-1 and TRBJ2-7; no reliable D call. The CDR3 totals 14 residues. Germline CDR1 and CDR2: SQVTM and ANQGSEA. Deletions cut 4 bases from V and 4 bases from J, with 17 bases between. The CDR3: CSVVHSYIPYEQYF. The CDR3 bases are TGCAGCGTTGTGCACAGCTACATACCTTACGAGCAGTACTTC.

The chain carries TRBV6-6 and TRBJ1-5, with D uncertain. V was cut by 2 bases and J by 7 bases, with 9 bases left in between. The CDR3 totals 13 residues. Germline V gene lookup returns CDR1 MNHNY and CDR2 SVGAGI (reference sequence). The CDR3, as DNA: TGTGCCAGCAGTTACCCAATGGGGCAGCCCCAGCATTTT. Translated, it gives CASSYPMGQPQHF.

This clone was observed once. The chain couples TRBV27 to TRBJ1-1; no clear D. Germline loops: CDR1 MNHEY, CDR2 SMNVEV (reference sequence). Trimming took 4 bases from V and 5 from J, leaving 11 bases between them. The CDR3 contains 13 residues. The DNA for the CDR3 is TGTGCCAGCAGTTCGAGAGGGTATACTGAAGCTTTCTTT. It codes for CASSSRGYTEAFF.

The V gene is TRBV28, the J gene TRBJ1-6; TRBD1 might be the D (5 bases). The ends were cut back, 3 bases at V and 9 bases at J, with 12 bases in the middle. CDR3 length: 14 amino acids. Germline assignment: CDR1 MDHEN and CDR2 SYDVKM. The CDR3 bases are TGTGCCAGCAGTTTTAGGGGTGGGGCTTCACCCCTCCACTTT. It yields the protein CASSFRGGASPLHF.

This chain joins TRBV7-3 and TRBJ1-2; D may be TRBD1 (5 bases). The V end was cut by 5 bases, the J end by 3 bases, with 13 bases between. Germline-derived CDR1 and CDR2 are SGHTA and FQGTGA. The CDR3 length is 14 residues. The CDR3 loop reads CASSQGTRYYGYTF. In DNA form, the CDR3 reads TGTGCCAGCAGCCAGGGTACTAGGTACTATGGCTACACCTTC.

The chain joins TRBV30 to TRBJ1-6; 7 bases align to TRBD1. CDR1 and CDR2 from the germline V gene are GTSNPN and SVGIG (reference sequence). This CDR3 has 14 residues. V dropped 1 base and J dropped 7; count of bases not matched to a gene: 4. The DNA of the CDR3 is TGTGCCTGGAGTGGGAGGGACAGCAATTCACCCCTCCACTTT. Its protein is CAWSGRDSNSPLHF.

This clone appeared a few times. This chain uses TRBV30 with TRBJ1-6; D is perhaps TRBD1 (5 bases). Germline assignment: CDR1 GTSNPN and CDR2 SVGIG (reference sequence). The CDR3 is 12 amino acids. Trimming pared 5 bases from V and 9 bases from J, leaving 11 bases between. CDR3 DNA sequence: TGTGCCTGGTGGACTAGGGGTTCACCCCTCCACTTT. Translating it yields CAWWTRGSPLHF. Together with reference TRBV30 and TRBJ1-6, the CDR3 gives the full variable domain: SQTIHQWPATLVQPVGSPLSLECTVEGTSNPNLYWYRQAAGRGLQLLFYSVGIGQISSEVPQNLSASRPQDRQFILSSKKLLLSDSGFYLCAWWTRGSPLHFGNGTRLTVT.

The CDR3 region has the DNA TGTGCCAGCAGTGAGGGATTTGACGGAGCAGGGTATGGCTACACCTTC. Protein sequence: CASSEGFDGAGYGYTF. The V gene is TRBV28, the J gene TRBJ1-2; D may be TRBD1 (5 bases). V lost 5 bases and J 5 bases, leaving 21 bases between the germline ends. This CDR3 spans 16 amino acids. Germline-derived CDR1 and CDR2 are MDHEN and SYDVKM.

The chain is built from TRBV7-2 and TRBJ2-3; the D gene could be TRBD1 or TRBD2 (6 bases each). Germline CDR1 and CDR2: SGHTA and FQGNSA. CDR3 length equals 14 residues. The V end was cut by 7 bases, the J end by 0 bases, with 11 bases between. CDR3 in amino acids: CASTRGRSTDTQYF. The CDR3 DNA reads as TGTGCCAGCACTCGGGGGCGTAGCACAGATACGCAGTATTTT. The full variable domain, with the rest looked up from reference TRBV7-2 and TRBJ2-3, is GAGVSQSPSNKVTEKGKDVELRCDPISGHTALYWYRQSLGQGLEFLIYFQGNSAPDKSGLPSDRFSAERTGGSVSTLTIQRTQQEDSAVYLCASTRGRSTDTQYFGPGTRLTVL.

The V call is TRBV6-5, the J call TRBJ1-2; no firm D call. V was trimmed by 0 bases and J by 4 bases, leaving 6 bases between them. Germline CDR1 reads MNHEY; CDR2 reads SVGAGI. The CDR3 spans 13 residues. CDR3 in DNA: TGTGCCAGCAGTTACTCCCCAACCTATGGCTACACCTTC. This codes for CASSYSPTYGYTF.

The CDR3 nucleotides are TGCGCCAGCAGCCAAGATAGCGACACCTACAATGAGCAGTTCTTC. Amino acid sequence: CASSQDSDTYNEQFF. This chain links TRBV4-3 with TRBJ2-1; tentative D call: TRBD2 (5 bases). Per germline, CDR1 LGHNA and CDR2 YSLEER. Trimming stripped 0 bases from V and 2 bases from J, with 8 bases between. This CDR3 contains 15 residues.

The chain is built from TRBV7-2 and TRBJ2-3; D may be TRBD2 (6 bases). This CDR3 contains 15 residues. CDR1 and CDR2 from the germline V gene are SGHTA and FQGNSA. V dropped 7 bases and J dropped 6 bases, with 20 bases sitting between them. The CDR3 protein is CASTRLVRRADTQYF. DNA of the CDR3: TGTGCCAGCACCCGACTAGTTCGTCGAGCGGATACGCAGTATTTT.

The genes are TRBV5-1 and TRBJ2-7; maybe TRBD2 (5 bases). CDR3 length equals 15 residues. CDR1 SGHRS and CDR2 YFSETQ come from the germline V gene. V was trimmed by 0 bases and J by 9 bases, leaving 19 bases between them. The CDR3 region has the DNA TGCGCCAGCAGCTTGGAAGAGGGCCAGTACTCCGGGCAGTACTTC. It codes for CASSLEEGQYSGQYF. The full variable domain, with the rest looked up from reference TRBV5-1 and TRBJ2-7, is KAGVTQTPRYLIKTRGQQVTLSCSPISGHRSVSWYQQTPGQGLQFLFEYFSETQRNKGNFPGRFSGRQFSNSRSEMNVSTLELGDSALYLCASSLEEGQYSGQYFGPGTRLTVT.

The chain carries TRBV6-4 and TRBJ2-3, with 8 bases aligning to TRBD2. The trim removed 2 bases at V and 9 bases at J, leaving 7 bases unmatched. The CDR3 contains 14 residues. Per the germline V gene, CDR1 is MRHNA and CDR2 is SNTAGT. This CDR3 is CASSDSGGSSTQYF. For the CDR3, the DNA is TGTGCCAGCAGTGACAGCGGGGGCAGCTCGACGCAGTATTTT.

This clone was seen just once. The chain joins TRBV7-9 to TRBJ1-1; weak D call: TRBD1 (6 bases). The CDR3 covers 13 residues. Trimming pared 5 bases from V and 1 base from J, leaving 8 bases between. Germline assignment: CDR1 SEHNR and CDR2 FQNEAQ (reference sequence). CDR3 bases: TGTGCCAGCAGCCAGACAGGGAACACTGAAGCTTTCTTT. Translating it yields CASSQTGNTEAFF. The whole variable domain, filled in from reference TRBV7-9 and TRBJ1-1, reads DTGVSQNPRHKITKRGQNVTFRCDPISEHNRLYWYRQTLGQGPEFLTYFQNEAQLEKSRLLSDRFSAERPKGSFSTLEIQRTEQGDSAMYLCASSQTGNTEAFFGQGTRLTVV.

The CDR3 reads CASSIFRGGANTGELFF. DNA of the CDR3: TGTGCCAGCAGTATATTCCGCGGAGGCGCGAACACCGGGGAGCTGTTTTTT. The chain links TRBV9 to TRBJ2-2; TRBD2 might be the D (5 bases). Trimming left V 5 bases short and J 0 bases short, with 17 bases between. This CDR3 is built from 17 residues. Germline CDR1 SGDLS, CDR2 YYNGEE.

The gene calls are TRBV9 and TRBJ2-5, with D perhaps TRBD1 (5 bases). Trimming pared 0 bases from V and 1 base from J, leaving 13 bases between. The germline CDR1 and CDR2 sequences are SGDLS and YYNGEE. The CDR3 spans 16 residues. DNA for the CDR3: TGTGCCAGCAGCGTAGGGTCTGCAGGGATCCAAGAGACCCAGTACTTC. This sequence encodes CASSVGSAGIQETQYF.

The chain couples TRBV5-1 to TRBJ2-7; D ambiguous. The V gene's germline CDR1 is SGHRS and CDR2 YFSETQ. The V end lost 4 bases, the J end lost 2 bases, and 7 bases lay between the germline ends. CDR3 length: 12 residues. CDR3 loop: CASSNHPYEQYF. The CDR3 coding sequence is TGCGCCAGCAGCAACCACCCCTACGAGCAGTACTTC.

The chain uses TRBV6-1 and TRBJ2-7; TRBD1 agrees at 8 bases. This CDR3 comprises 15 residues. The J segment lost 3 bases and the V segment lost 8 bases, leaving 12 bases of the junction unmatched. Germline assignment: CDR1 MNHNS and CDR2 SASEGT. The DNA for the CDR3 is TGTGCCAGCTCTGGTTCCGGGACAGGTCTCTACGAGCAGTACTTC. Translated: CASSGSGTGLYEQYF.

This rearrangement joins TRBV27 to TRBJ2-5; D uncertain. Deletions cut 1 base from V and 2 bases from J, with 8 bases between. The CDR3 runs 14 residues. Germline V CDR1 and CDR2: MNHEY, SMNVEV (reference sequence). Here the CDR3 reads CASSLYGPQETQYF. The CDR3 DNA sequence: TGTGCCAGCAGTTTATATGGGCCTCAAGAGACCCAGTACTTC.

This clone has more than one count but fewer than ten. The chain has TRBV5-5 and TRBJ2-7; 9 nucleotides match TRBD1. Germline lookup yields CDR1 SGHKS and CDR2 YYEKEE (reference sequence). The ends lost 4 bases at V and 6 bases at J; junction bases unmatched: 11. The CDR3 covers 15 residues. The CDR3 sequence: CASSPPGQGSREQYF. The CDR3 DNA reads TGTGCCAGCAGCCCTCCGGGACAGGGCAGCCGCGAGCAGTACTTC.

The V gene is TRBV27, the J gene TRBJ2-2; TRBD2 agrees at 13 bases. Germline assignment: CDR1 MNHEY and CDR2 SMNVEV (reference sequence). CDR3 size: 18 residues. V was clipped by 4 bases and J by 7 bases; unmatched bases: 12. CDR3 bases: TGTGCCAGCAGTTATGAGACACCGGGACTAGCGGGAAGCGGGGAGCTGTTTTTT. Amino acid sequence: CASSYETPGLAGSGELFF.

The chain combines TRBV7-9 with TRBJ2-3; D might be TRBD2 (6 bases). With 7 bases removed from V and 4 bases from J, the gap between germline ends came to 12 bases. This CDR3 has 13 amino acids. The germline V gene has CDR1 SEHNR and CDR2 FQNEAQ (reference sequence). The CDR3: CASNPWGADTQYF. CDR3 nucleotide sequence: TGTGCCAGCAACCCTTGGGGGGCAGATACGCAGTATTTT.

The rearrangement uses TRBV18 and TRBJ2-1; either TRBD1 or TRBD2 may supply D (6 bases each). This CDR3 contains 15 residues. The V and J ends lost 4 bases and 4 bases respectively, with 14 bases between them. Germline CDR1 and CDR2: KGHSH and LQKENI. The CDR3 loop is CASSLTGRSYNEQFF. The CDR3 bases are TGTGCCAGCTCACTCACAGGGAGGTCGTACAATGAGCAGTTCTTC.

This clone came up a few times. The rearrangement uses TRBV4-3 and TRBJ2-7, with 13 bases identical to TRBD2. V was clipped by 2 bases and J by 4 bases; unmatched bases: 8. From germline, CDR1 is LGHNA and CDR2 YSLEER. The CDR3 contains 17 residues. This CDR3 is CASSQSWTSGSGYEQYF. The CDR3 DNA sequence: TGCGCCAGCAGCCAATCCTGGACTAGCGGGAGTGGGTACGAGCAGTACTTC.

The chain combines TRBV25-1 with TRBJ1-3, with D tentatively TRBD1 (6 bases). Germline-derived CDR1 and CDR2 are MGHDK and SYGVNS. V was clipped by 0 bases and J by 3 bases, with 9 bases between them. The CDR3 sequence is 15 residues long. CDR3 loop: CASSEYKTGGNTIYF. CDR3 DNA: TGTGCCAGCAGTGAATATAAGACAGGTGGAAACACCATATATTTT.

The chain employs TRBV4-1 and TRBJ1-4, with D perhaps matching TRBD1 (5 bases). Germline loops: CDR1 MGHRA, CDR2 YSYEKL. V gave up 1 base and J gave up 2 bases, with 8 bases separating them. The CDR3 contains 15 residues. The CDR3 DNA is TGCGCCAGCAGCCAAGTCGGGGGGACTAATGAAAAACTGTTTTTT. It codes for CASSQVGGTNEKLFF.